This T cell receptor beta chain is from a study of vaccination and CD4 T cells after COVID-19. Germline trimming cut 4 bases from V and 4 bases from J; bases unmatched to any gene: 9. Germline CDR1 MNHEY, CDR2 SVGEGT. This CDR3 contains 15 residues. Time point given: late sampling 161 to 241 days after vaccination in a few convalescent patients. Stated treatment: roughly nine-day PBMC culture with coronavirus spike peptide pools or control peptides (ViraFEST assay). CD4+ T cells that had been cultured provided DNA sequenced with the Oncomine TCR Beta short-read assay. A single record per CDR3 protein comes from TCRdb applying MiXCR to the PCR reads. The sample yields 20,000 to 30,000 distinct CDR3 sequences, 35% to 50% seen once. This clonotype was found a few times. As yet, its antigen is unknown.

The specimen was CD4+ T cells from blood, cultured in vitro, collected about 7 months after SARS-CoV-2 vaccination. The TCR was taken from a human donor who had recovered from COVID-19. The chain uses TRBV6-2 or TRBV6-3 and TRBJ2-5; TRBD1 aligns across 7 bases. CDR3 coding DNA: TGTGCCAGCAGTTTTGGACAGGAGGTAGCAGAGACCCAGTACTTC. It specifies CASSFGQEVAETQYF.